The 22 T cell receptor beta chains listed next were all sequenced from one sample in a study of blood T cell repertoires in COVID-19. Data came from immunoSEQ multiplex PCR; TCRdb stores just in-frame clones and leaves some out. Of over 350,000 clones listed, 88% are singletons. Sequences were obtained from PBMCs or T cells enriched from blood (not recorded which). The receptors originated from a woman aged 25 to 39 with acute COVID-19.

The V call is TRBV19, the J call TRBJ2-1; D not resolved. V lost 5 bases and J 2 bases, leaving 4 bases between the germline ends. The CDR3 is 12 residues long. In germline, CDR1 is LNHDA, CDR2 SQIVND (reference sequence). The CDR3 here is CASSGPYNEQFF. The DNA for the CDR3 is TGTGCCAGTAGTGGCCCCTACAATGAGCAGTTCTTC.

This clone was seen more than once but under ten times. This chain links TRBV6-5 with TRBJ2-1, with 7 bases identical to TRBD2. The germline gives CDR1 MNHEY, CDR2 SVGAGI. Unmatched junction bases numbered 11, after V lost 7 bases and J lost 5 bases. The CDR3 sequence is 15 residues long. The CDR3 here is CASTLGGGNDNEQFF. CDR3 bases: TGTGCCAGCACTCTCGGGGGAGGGAATGACAATGAGCAGTTCTTC.

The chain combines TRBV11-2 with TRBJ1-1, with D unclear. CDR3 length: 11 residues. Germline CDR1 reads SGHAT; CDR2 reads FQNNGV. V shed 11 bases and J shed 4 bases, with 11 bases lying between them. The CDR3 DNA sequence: TGTGCCGCCGCCAGTTTCACTGAAGCTTTCTTT. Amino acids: CAAASFTEAFF.

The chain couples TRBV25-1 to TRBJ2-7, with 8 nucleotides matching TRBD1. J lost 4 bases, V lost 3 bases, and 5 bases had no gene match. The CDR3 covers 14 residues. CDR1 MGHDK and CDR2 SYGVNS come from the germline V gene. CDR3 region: CASSDGDRRYEQYF. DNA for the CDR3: TGTGCCAGCAGTGATGGGGACAGGCGATACGAGCAGTACTTC.

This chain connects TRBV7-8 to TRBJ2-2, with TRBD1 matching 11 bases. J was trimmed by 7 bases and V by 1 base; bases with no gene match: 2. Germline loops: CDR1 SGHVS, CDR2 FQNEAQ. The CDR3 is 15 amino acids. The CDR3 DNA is TGTGCCAGCAGCTTAGGGACAGGGGGCGGCGGGGAGCTGTTTTTT. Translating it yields CASSLGTGGGGELFF.

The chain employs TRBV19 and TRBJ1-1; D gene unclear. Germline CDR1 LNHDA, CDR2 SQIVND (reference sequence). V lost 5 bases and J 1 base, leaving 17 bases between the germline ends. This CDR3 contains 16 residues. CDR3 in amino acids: CASSPLGVSTNTEAFF. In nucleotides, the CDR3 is TGTGCCAGTAGTCCCCTCGGGGTCTCCACGAACACTGAAGCTTTCTTT.

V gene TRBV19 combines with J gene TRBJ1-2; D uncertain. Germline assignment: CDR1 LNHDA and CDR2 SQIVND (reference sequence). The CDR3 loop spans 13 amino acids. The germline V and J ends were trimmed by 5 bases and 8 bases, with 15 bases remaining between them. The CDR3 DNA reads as TGTGCCAGTAGTTTAAGGAGCTTTCTCGGCTACACCTTC. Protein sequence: CASSLRSFLGYTF.

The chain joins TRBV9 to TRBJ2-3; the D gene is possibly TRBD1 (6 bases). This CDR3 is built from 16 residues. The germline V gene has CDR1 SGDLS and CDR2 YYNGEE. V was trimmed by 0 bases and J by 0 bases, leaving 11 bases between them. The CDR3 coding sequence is TGTGCCAGCAGCGTAGGGACAGCAACTAGCACAGATACGCAGTATTTT. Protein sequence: CASSVGTATSTDTQYF.

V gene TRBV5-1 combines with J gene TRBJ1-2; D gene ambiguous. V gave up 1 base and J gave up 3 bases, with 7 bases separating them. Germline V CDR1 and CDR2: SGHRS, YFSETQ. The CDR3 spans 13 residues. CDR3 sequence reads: CASSLLGDYGYTF. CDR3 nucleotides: TGCGCCAGCAGCTTGCTGGGCGACTATGGCTACACCTTC.

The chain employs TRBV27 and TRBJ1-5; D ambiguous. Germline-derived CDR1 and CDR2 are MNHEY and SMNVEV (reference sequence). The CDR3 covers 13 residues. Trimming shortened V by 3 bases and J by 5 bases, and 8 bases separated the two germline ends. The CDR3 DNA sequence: TGTGCCAGCAGTTTTTATCGGGATCAGCCCCAGCATTTT. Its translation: CASSFYRDQPQHF.

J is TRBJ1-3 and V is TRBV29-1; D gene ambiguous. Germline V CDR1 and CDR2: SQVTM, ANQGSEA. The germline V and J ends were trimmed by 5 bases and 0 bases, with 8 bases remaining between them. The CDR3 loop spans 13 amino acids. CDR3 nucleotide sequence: TGCAGCGTTACCCTAAACTCTGGAAACACCATATATTTT. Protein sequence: CSVTLNSGNTIYF.

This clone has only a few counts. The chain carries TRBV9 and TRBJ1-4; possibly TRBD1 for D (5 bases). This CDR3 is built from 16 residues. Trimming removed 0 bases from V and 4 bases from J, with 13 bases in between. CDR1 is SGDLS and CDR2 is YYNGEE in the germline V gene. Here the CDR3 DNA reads TGTGCCAGCAGCGTAGTCCCTCAGGGATTTAATGAAAAACTGTTTTTT. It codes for CASSVVPQGFNEKLFF.

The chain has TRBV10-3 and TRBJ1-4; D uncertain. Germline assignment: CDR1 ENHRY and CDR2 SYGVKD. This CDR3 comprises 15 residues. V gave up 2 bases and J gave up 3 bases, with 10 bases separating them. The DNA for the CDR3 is TGTGCCATCAGTGAGGAACAGAACCCTAATGAAAAACTGTTTTTT. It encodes CAISEEQNPNEKLFF.

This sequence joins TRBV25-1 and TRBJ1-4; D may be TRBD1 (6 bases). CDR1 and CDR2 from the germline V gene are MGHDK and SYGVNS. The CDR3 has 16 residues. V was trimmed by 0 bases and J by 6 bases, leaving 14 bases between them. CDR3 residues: CASSEYRGYLDEKLFF. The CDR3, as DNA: TGTGCCAGCAGTGAATATAGGGGGTATTTAGATGAAAAACTGTTTTTT.

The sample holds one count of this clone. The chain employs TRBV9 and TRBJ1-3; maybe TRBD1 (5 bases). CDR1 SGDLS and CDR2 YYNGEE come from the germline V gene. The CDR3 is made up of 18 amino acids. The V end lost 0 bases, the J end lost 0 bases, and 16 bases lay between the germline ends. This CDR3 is CASSVGSIGASSGNTIYF. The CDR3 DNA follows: TGTGCCAGCAGCGTAGGGTCAATTGGGGCCTCCTCTGGAAACACCATATATTTT.

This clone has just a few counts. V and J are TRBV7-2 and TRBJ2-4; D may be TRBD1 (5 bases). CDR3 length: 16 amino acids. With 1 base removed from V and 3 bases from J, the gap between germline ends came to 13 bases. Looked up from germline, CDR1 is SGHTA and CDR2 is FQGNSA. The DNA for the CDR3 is TGTGCCAGCAGCTTAGTAGGGGTTCTGGACAAAAACATTCAGTACTTC. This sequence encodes CASSLVGVLDKNIQYF.

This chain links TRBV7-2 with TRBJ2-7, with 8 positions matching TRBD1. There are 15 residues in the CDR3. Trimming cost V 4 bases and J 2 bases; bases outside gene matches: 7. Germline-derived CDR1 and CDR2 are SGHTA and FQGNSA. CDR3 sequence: CASSSTGTGPYEQYF. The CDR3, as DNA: TGTGCCAGCAGCTCTACCGGGACAGGTCCCTACGAGCAGTACTTC.

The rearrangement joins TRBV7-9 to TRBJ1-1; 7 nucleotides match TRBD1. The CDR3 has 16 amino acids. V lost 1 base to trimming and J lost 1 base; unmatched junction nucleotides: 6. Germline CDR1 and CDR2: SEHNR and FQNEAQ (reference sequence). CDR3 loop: CASSLGPGQPNTEAFF. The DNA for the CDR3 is TGTGCCAGCAGCTTAGGGCCGGGACAGCCGAACACTGAAGCTTTCTTT.

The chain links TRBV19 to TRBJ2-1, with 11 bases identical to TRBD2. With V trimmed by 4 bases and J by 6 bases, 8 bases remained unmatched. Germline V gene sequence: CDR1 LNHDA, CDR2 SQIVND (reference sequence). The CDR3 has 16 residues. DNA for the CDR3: TGTGCCAGTAGTACCCGTCTAGCGGGGGGCCCCAATGAGCAGTTCTTC. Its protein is CASSTRLAGGPNEQFF.

DNA for the CDR3: TGTGCCAGCAGCCGACAGGGGGCAGAGTATGGCTACACCTTC. This sequence encodes CASSRQGAEYGYTF. This chain connects TRBV6-5 to TRBJ1-2, with 10 bases identical to TRBD1. CDR1 and CDR2 (germline): MNHEY, SVGAGI. This CDR3 has 14 residues. With V trimmed by 6 bases and J by 5 bases, 6 bases remained unmatched.

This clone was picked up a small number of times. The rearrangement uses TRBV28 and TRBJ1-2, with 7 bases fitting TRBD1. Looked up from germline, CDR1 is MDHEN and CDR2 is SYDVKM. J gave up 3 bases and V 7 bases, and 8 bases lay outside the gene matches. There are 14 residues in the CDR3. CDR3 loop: CASTPDRIYYGYTF. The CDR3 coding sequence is TGTGCCAGCACCCCGGACAGGATCTACTATGGCTACACCTTC.

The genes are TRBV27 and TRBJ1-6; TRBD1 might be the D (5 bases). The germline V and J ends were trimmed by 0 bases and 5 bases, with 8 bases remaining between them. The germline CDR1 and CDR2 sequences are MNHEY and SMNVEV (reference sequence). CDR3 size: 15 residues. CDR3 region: CASSLSRGHNSPLHF. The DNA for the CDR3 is TGTGCCAGCAGTTTATCAAGGGGCCATAATTCACCCCTCCACTTT.